The 30 T cell receptor beta chains below were found in one sample sequenced in a study of blood T cell repertoires in COVID-19. Clones were read by immunoSEQ multiplex PCR, and TCRdb kept only the in-frame ones, dropping some. Among about 220,000 clones listed, about 86% were seen once. Source material: peripheral blood. Receptor source: a woman aged 25 to 39 who had recovered from COVID-19.

The sample holds a few counts of this clone. Here the CDR3 reads CASSPRSRNEKLFF. The DNA for the CDR3 is TGTGCCAGCAGCCCCCGTTCCCGTAATGAAAAACTGTTTTTT. The gene calls are TRBV7-8 and TRBJ1-4; D unresolved. Germline-derived CDR1 and CDR2 are SGHVS and FQNEAQ. CDR3 length equals 14 residues. The ends were cut back, 5 bases at V and 4 bases at J, with 11 bases in the middle.

The chain employs TRBV4-2 and TRBJ1-2; D uncertain. Trimming left V 1 base short and J 2 bases short, with 14 bases between. Germline V CDR1 and CDR2: LGHNA, YNFKEQ. This CDR3 is 16 amino acids long. The CDR3 DNA reads as TGTGCCAGCAGCCAAGGCCCTGAGGAGGCCAACTATGGCTACACCTTC. Encoded protein: CASSQGPEEANYGYTF.

The chain combines TRBV5-6 with TRBJ2-3; 7 bases fit TRBD1. Germline CDR1 SGHDT, CDR2 YYEEEE. Trimming took 2 bases from V and 1 from J; bases not matched to a gene: 1. There are 14 residues in the CDR3. The CDR3 here is CASSFGQGTDTQYF. The CDR3 DNA is TGTGCCAGCAGCTTTGGACAGGGCACAGATACGCAGTATTTT.

Only one count was recorded for this clone. This chain links TRBV3-1 (or the pseudogene TRBV3-2) with TRBJ1-2; 7 bases map to TRBD1. The CDR3 is made up of 13 amino acids. Per the germline V gene, CDR1 is LGHDT and CDR2 is YNNKEL (reference sequence). V lost 4 bases, J lost 7 bases, and 6 bases stayed unmatched. The DNA for the CDR3 is TGTGCCAGCAGCCGGTATACAGGGGCTGGCTACACCTTC. Translated, it gives CASSRYTGAGYTF.

This clone was seen more than once but under ten times. The chain combines TRBV7-2 with TRBJ2-7; 7 bases align to TRBD1. Germline-derived CDR1 and CDR2 are SGHTA and FQGNSA. Losses at the gene ends were 5 bases for V and 2 bases for J; bases not matched to a gene: 9. The CDR3 totals 15 residues. The CDR3 reads CASSIDRALTYEQYF. In DNA, the CDR3 is TGTGCCAGCAGCATTGACAGGGCCCTAACCTACGAGCAGTACTTC.

This chain joins TRBV6-2 or TRBV6-3 and TRBJ2-5; 11 nucleotides line up with TRBD2. J was trimmed by 5 bases and V by 5 bases; bases with no gene match: 7. Germline V gene data show CDR1 as MNHEY and CDR2 as SVGEGT. This CDR3 has 15 residues. CDR3: CASSPSLAGVETQYF. The CDR3 nucleotides are TGTGCCAGCAGTCCCTCACTAGCGGGGGTGGAGACCCAGTACTTC.

The chain has TRBV5-1 and TRBJ1-2; D not resolved. The ends were cut back, 0 bases at V and 4 bases at J, with 10 bases in the middle. Per the germline V gene, CDR1 is SGHRS and CDR2 is YFSETQ. The CDR3 length is 14 residues. CDR3 residues: CASSLEAGSYGYTF. The CDR3 coding sequence is TGCGCCAGCAGCTTGGAGGCGGGATCCTATGGCTACACCTTC. The full variable domain, completed using reference TRBV5-1 and TRBJ1-2, is KAGVTQTPRYLIKTRGQQVTLSCSPISGHRSVSWYQQTPGQGLQFLFEYFSETQRNKGNFPGRFSGRQFSNSRSEMNVSTLELGDSALYLCASSLEAGSYGYTFGSGTRLTVV.

The V and J genes are TRBV5-1 and TRBJ2-5; D is possibly TRBD2 (6 bases). V lost 0 bases, J lost 3 bases, and 9 bases lay in between. Germline CDR1 SGHRS, CDR2 YFSETQ. The CDR3 spans 14 residues. The CDR3 nucleotides read TGCGCCAGCAGCTTGGTGGCGGGGAAAGAGACCCAGTACTTC. This gives the protein CASSLVAGKETQYF.

The chain is built from TRBV5-6 and TRBJ1-4; D is possibly TRBD1 (6 bases). Germline V gene sequence: CDR1 SGHDT, CDR2 YYEEEE. This CDR3 is 15 amino acids long. The V end was cut by 1 base, the J end by 7 bases, with 14 bases between. The CDR3 coding sequence is TGTGCCAGCAGCTTGTGGGCAGGGGACCTTGAAAAACTGTTTTTT. Its translation is CASSLWAGDLEKLFF. The full variable domain, in which reference TRBV5-6 and TRBJ1-4 provide the parts outside the CDR3, is DAGVTQSPTHLIKTRGQQVTLRCSPKSGHDTVSWYQQALGQGPQFIFQYYEEEERQRGNFPDRFSGHQFPNYSSELNVNALLLGDSALYLCASSLWAGDLEKLFFGSGTQLSVL.

This sequence joins TRBV5-5 and TRBJ2-5; 11 bases align to TRBD2. Germline V gives CDR1 SGHKS, CDR2 YYEKEE (reference sequence). Germline trimming cut 0 bases from V and 1 base from J; bases unmatched to any gene: 8. The CDR3 runs 18 residues. CDR3 in amino acids: CASSLAASGGPIQETQYF. For the CDR3, the DNA is TGTGCCAGCAGCTTGGCGGCTAGCGGGGGGCCTATCCAAGAGACCCAGTACTTC.

This clone was observed a single time. The J gene is TRBJ2-7, the V gene TRBV5-4, with 8 nucleotides matching TRBD1. The junction had 5 bases not matched to a gene; V was cut back by 0 bases and J by 3 bases. In germline, CDR1 is SGHNT, CDR2 YYREEE (reference sequence). The CDR3 is made up of 15 amino acids. CDR3 DNA: TGTGCCAGCAGCTTGGCAGGGGGCGCGAACTACGAGCAGTACTTC. It encodes CASSLAGGANYEQYF.

V usage is TRBV29-1 and J usage is TRBJ1-2; 8 positions agree with TRBD1. The CDR3 is made up of 14 amino acids. J lost 3 bases, V lost 7 bases, and 10 bases had no gene match. Germline CDR1 reads SQVTM; CDR2 reads ANQGSEA. CDR3 DNA: TGCAGCGCTTCCCGAGACAGGGGTGACTATGGCTACACCTTC. This encodes CSASRDRGDYGYTF.

J is TRBJ1-2 and V is TRBV14; weak D call: TRBD1 (6 bases). This CDR3 is built from 15 residues. Germline CDR1 SGHDN, CDR2 FVKESK. V dropped 0 bases and J dropped 8 bases, with 16 bases sitting between them. The DNA of the CDR3 is TGTGCCAGCAGCCAAGATCGGGGGGCGCTTCGGGGCTACACCTTC. Its translation: CASSQDRGALRGYTF. The entire variable domain, with the rest obtained from reference TRBV14 and TRBJ1-2, is as follows: EAGVTQFPSHSVIEKGQTVTLRCDPISGHDNLYWYRRVMGKEIKFLLHFVKESKQDESGMPNNRFLAERTGGTYSTLKVQPAELEDSGVYFCASSQDRGALRGYTFGSGTRLTVV.

The rearrangement uses TRBV11-2 and TRBJ2-5; D is possibly TRBD1 (6 bases). Trimming pared 5 bases from V and 4 bases from J, leaving 14 bases between. Germline assignment: CDR1 SGHAT and CDR2 FQNNGV. The CDR3 extends over 14 amino acids. CDR3 sequence reads: CASSTPRGIETQYF. For the CDR3, the DNA is TGTGCCAGCAGCACCCCCAGGGGTATAGAGACCCAGTACTTC.

CDR3 DNA: TGTGCCAGCAGCTTAGATTCGAGCTCCTACAATGAGCAGTTCTTC. Protein: CASSLDSSSYNEQFF. The chain couples TRBV7-7 to TRBJ2-1; the D is unclear. Germline assignment: CDR1 SSHAT and CDR2 FNYEAQ (reference sequence). V was cut by 1 base and J by 0 bases, with 7 bases left in between. The CDR3 is 15 residues long.

The chain joins TRBV6-2 or TRBV6-3 to TRBJ2-3; possibly TRBD2 for D (7 bases). The CDR3 length is 16 residues. Germline values: CDR1 MNHEY, CDR2 SVGEGT. The ends were cut back, 2 bases at V and 4 bases at J, with 16 bases in the middle. The CDR3 region is CASSYPLGGGSDTQYF. CDR3 bases: TGTGCCAGCAGTTACCCCCTAGGGGGGGGATCAGATACGCAGTATTTT.

The CDR3 region has the DNA TGTGCCAGCAGCTTATTGAGCGGGGAGCTGTTTTTT. Translation: CASSLLSGELFF. The V call is TRBV7-6, the J call TRBJ2-2; no reliable D call. The CDR3 consists of 12 residues. CDR1 and CDR2 from the germline V gene are SGHVS and FNYEAQ. Trimming took 2 bases from V and 7 from J, leaving 5 bases between them.

J is TRBJ2-3 and V is TRBV4-1; TRBD2 matches at 9 bases. Germline assignment: CDR1 MGHRA and CDR2 YSYEKL. CDR3 length: 18 amino acids. With 0 bases clipped from V and 6 bases from J, the junction kept 13 bases outside the gene matches. The CDR3 coding sequence is TGCGCCAGCAGCCAAGATGGTGATAAGCGGGGGGCCAGGGATACGCAGTATTTT. Its protein is CASSQDGDKRGARDTQYF.

The chain employs TRBV15 and TRBJ1-2; weak D call: TRBD1 (5 bases). V was cut by 8 bases and J by 0 bases, with 16 bases left in between. The CDR3 consists of 15 residues. Germline V gene sequence: CDR1 LNHNV, CDR2 YYDKDF (reference sequence). The CDR3 nucleotides read TGTGCCACCTCTACAGGCCTCGAGTCTAACTATGGCTACACCTTC. Its translation: CATSTGLESNYGYTF.

This clone turned up a few times. The CDR3 loop reads CASSPEVGRDQPQHF. The CDR3 DNA reads as TGTGCCAGCAGCCCAGAGGTTGGCAGGGATCAGCCCCAGCATTTT. This sequence joins TRBV16 and TRBJ1-5, with D possibly matching TRBD1 (5 bases). Germline V gene lookup returns CDR1 KGHSY and CDR2 FQNENV. Trimming removed 4 bases at V and 5 bases at J, with 15 bases between. The CDR3 runs to 15 residues.

The V gene is TRBV30, the J gene TRBJ1-1; TRBD1 matches 8 bases. With V trimmed by 3 bases and J by 4 bases, 4 bases remained unmatched. CDR3 size: 13 residues. Germline V gene lookup returns CDR1 GTSNPN and CDR2 SVGIG (reference sequence). The CDR3 sequence: CAWSKTGGTEAFF. CDR3 bases: TGTGCCTGGAGCAAAACAGGGGGCACTGAAGCTTTCTTT.

The chain combines TRBV2 with TRBJ2-7; the match to TRBD2 covers 9 bases. CDR1 and CDR2 (germline): SNHLY, FYNNEI. The CDR3 sequence is 14 residues long. J gave up 3 bases and V 4 bases, and 4 bases lay outside the gene matches. DNA for the CDR3: TGTGCCAGCAGTGTTCAGCGGGGGGTCTACGAGCAGTACTTC. Amino acids: CASSVQRGVYEQYF. Full variable domain (outside the CDR3, taken from reference TRBV2 and TRBJ2-7): EPEVTQTPSHQVTQMGQEVILRCVPISNHLYFYWYRQILGQKVEFLVSFYNNEISEKSEIFDDQFSVERPDGSNFTLKIRSTKLEDSAMYFCASSVQRGVYEQYFGPGTRLTVT.

This clone appeared a single time. The J gene is TRBJ2-1, the V gene TRBV24-1; 8 nucleotides agree with TRBD1. J gave up 9 bases and V 9 bases, and 15 bases lay outside the gene matches. The germline CDR1 and CDR2 sequences are KGHDR and SFDVKD. The CDR3 sequence is 15 residues long. CDR3 residues: CATEKKTGAGTEQFF. In DNA form, the CDR3 reads TGTGCCACCGAGAAGAAGACAGGGGCCGGGACTGAGCAGTTCTTC.

The chain employs TRBV6-5 and TRBJ1-2; unclear D gene. Per germline, CDR1 MNHEY and CDR2 SVGAGI. The CDR3 loop spans 11 amino acids. V was shortened by 6 bases and J by 8 bases, with 10 bases between the two germline ends. The CDR3 spells CASSPGEGYTF. The CDR3 DNA follows: TGTGCCAGCAGCCCCGGGGAAGGCTACACCTTC.

The rearrangement uses TRBV6-5 and TRBJ2-2; D may be TRBD2 (6 bases). The CDR3 extends over 15 amino acids. Looked up from germline, CDR1 is MNHEY and CDR2 is SVGAGI. Trimming stripped 2 bases from V and 4 bases from J, with 11 bases between. The CDR3 reads CASSYLRGGTGELFF. The CDR3 coding sequence is TGTGCCAGCAGTTACCTGCGGGGAGGCACCGGGGAGCTGTTTTTT.

This chain joins TRBV6-6 and TRBJ2-2; the match to TRBD2 covers 7 bases. The J segment lost 5 bases and the V segment lost 5 bases, leaving 11 bases of the junction unmatched. CDR1 and CDR2 (germline): MNHNY, SVGAGI (reference sequence). CDR3 length: 16 residues. The CDR3 DNA reads TGTGCCAGCAGTGGCTGGGGGGGGGTAGAAACCGGGGAGCTGTTTTTT. It yields the protein CASSGWGGVETGELFF.

The rearrangement joins TRBV10-3 to TRBJ1-5, with 9 bases matching TRBD1. The CDR3 spans 16 residues. Germline V gene sequence: CDR1 ENHRY, CDR2 SYGVKD. V shed 3 bases and J 3 bases; nucleotides not matched to a gene: 6. CDR3 amino acids: CAISDHRGQVNQPQHF. The CDR3 DNA sequence: TGTGCCATCAGTGATCACAGGGGGCAGGTCAATCAGCCCCAGCATTTT.

The chain employs TRBV4-2 and TRBJ2-7; TRBD1 matches at 7 bases. Germline V CDR1 and CDR2: LGHNA, YNFKEQ. CDR3 length equals 16 residues. Trimming removed 4 bases from V and 0 bases from J; junction bases left unmatched: 9. The CDR3 sequence: CASSLEPGQLSYEQYF. The CDR3, as DNA: TGTGCCAGCAGCCTAGAGCCGGGACAGCTCTCCTACGAGCAGTACTTC.

The chain joins TRBV19 to TRBJ1-2; D might be TRBD1 (5 bases). Germline V lookup: CDR1 LNHDA, CDR2 SQIVND (reference sequence). The CDR3 sequence is 13 residues long. Trimming took off 5 bases at V and 1 base at J, with 8 bases between the two ends. CDR3 bases: TGTGCCAGTAGTCTGACAGTTAACTATGGCTACACCTTC. Translating it yields CASSLTVNYGYTF.

V gene TRBV27 combines with J gene TRBJ1-5, with D maybe TRBD1 (5 bases). Germline V CDR1 and CDR2: MNHEY, SMNVEV (reference sequence). The CDR3 sequence is 15 residues long. V gave up 4 bases and J gave up 0 bases, with 10 bases separating them. The CDR3 DNA follows: TGTGCCAGCAGTTCGTACGACAGTAGCAATCAGCCCCAGCATTTT. Translating gives CASSSYDSSNQPQHF.